Listed below are T cell receptor beta chains from one sample, sequenced in a study of T cell repertoires in cytomegalovirus infection. MiXCR, applied by TCRdb to the reads, yields one record per CDR3 protein. The sample includes about 80,000 distinct CDR3 sequences, 3.7% seen only once; the top ten take approximately 5%. Sequenced input: PBMCs. The receptors derive from a human donor in good health (CMV status not recorded). Some clones in this sample may be carry-over from other donors' samples. Each CDR3 is given with its conserved first and last residue. The D gene is left open where the match is weak. Size values are once, few and many counts, or a class for expanded clones, and some rows have none.

cdr3_aa cdr3_nt j_call v_call clone_size d_call
CASSQNRGPINSPLHF TGTGCCAGCAGCCAGAACAGGGGACCTATCAATTCACCCCTCCACTTT TRBJ1-6 TRBV2 many TRBD1
CASRAGVNTEAFF TGTGCCAGCAGGGCAGGAGTGAACACTGAAGCTTTCTTT TRBJ1-1 TRBV28 many NA
CASSRKRTEEAFF TGTGCCAGCAGCCGAAAACGAACAGAAGAAGCTTTCTTT TRBJ1-1 TRBV11-3 many NA
CASSADYEQYF TGTGCCAGCAGCGCGGACTACGAGCAGTACTTC TRBJ2-7 TRBV7-2 NA NA
CASSYSLTGNSRKNEQFF TGTGCCAGCAGTTACTCTTTGACGGGAAACAGCCGTAAGAATGAGCAGTTCTTC TRBJ2-1 TRBV6-6 many NA
CASGLGQGFEKLFF TGTGCCAGCGGCCTTGGACAGGGATTTGAAAAACTGTTTTTT TRBJ1-4 TRBV7-2 many TRBD1
CSAQPDRLVGNTIYF TGCAGTGCTCAGCCAGACAGGCTTGTCGGAAACACCATATATTTT TRBJ1-3 TRBV20-1 many NA
CASSSTPGNLQETQYF TGTGCCAGCAGTTCTACCCCAGGGAACCTCCAAGAGACCCAGTACTTC TRBJ2-5 TRBV27 many NA
CASSRASFLGELFF TGTGCCAGCAGCCGCGCGAGTTTTTTGGGAGAACTGTTTTTT TRBJ1-4 TRBV14 many NA
CASSFGDAKNIQYF TGTGCCAGCAGCTTTGGTGATGCCAAAAACATTCAGTACTTC TRBJ2-4 TRBV7-3 many NA
CASSPHLAGEQFF TGTGCCAGCAGTCCTCACTTGGCGGGCGAGCAGTTCTTC TRBJ2-1 TRBV7-2 many NA
CASSVNSGTDTQYF TGTGCCAGCAGTGTGAACAGCGGCACAGATACGCAGTATTTT TRBJ2-3 TRBV2 many NA
CASSGPTGTPVYEQYF TGTGCCAGCAGTGGCCCCACAGGGACTCCTGTCTACGAGCAGTACTTC TRBJ2-7 TRBV27 many NA
CASSLQGANSPLHF TGTGCCAGCAGCTTACAGGGGGCGAATTCACCCCTCCACTTT TRBJ1-6 TRBV7-2 many TRBD1
CASSQTRDQATNEKLFF TGCGCCAGCAGCCAAACCCGGGACCAAGCAACTAATGAAAAACTGTTTTTT TRBJ1-4 TRBV4-1 many NA
CSARGGGRQETQYF TGCAGTGCTAGGGGAGGGGGACGACAAGAGACCCAGTACTTC TRBJ2-5 TRBV20-1 many NA
CASSLLGRRQTQYF TGTGCCAGCAGCTTACTGGGGCGCCGACAGACCCAGTACTTC TRBJ2-5 TRBV7-9 NA NA
CASSLGSVGTGELFF TGTGCCAGCAGCTTAGGTAGCGTGGGCACCGGGGAGCTGTTTTTT TRBJ2-2 TRBV7-2 many NA
CASSLAGTGSEDTQYF TGTGCCAGCAGTTTAGCCGGGACAGGGTCCGAAGATACGCAGTATTTT TRBJ2-3 TRBV12-3/TRBV12-4 many TRBD1
CATSDLSSGKEQFF TGTGCCACCAGTGATTTAAGCAGCGGAAAGGAGCAGTTCTTC TRBJ2-1 TRBV24-1 many NA
CATAPGASTDTQYF TGTGCCACAGCTCCGGGGGCCAGCACAGATACGCAGTATTTT TRBJ2-3 TRBV6-1 many NA
CASSVGQYYGYTF TGTGCCAGCAGTGTTGGACAGTACTATGGCTACACCTTC TRBJ1-2 TRBV12-3/TRBV12-4 many NA
CASSLVGEGTQYF TGTGCCAGCAGCTTAGTAGGTGAGGGTACGCAGTATTTT TRBJ2-3 TRBV7-9 many NA
CASSYRRDAQPQHF TGTGCCAGCAGTTACAGGAGGGACGCTCAGCCCCAGCATTTT TRBJ1-5 TRBV6-2/TRBV6-3 many NA
CAIMGDSQETQYF TGTGCCATCATGGGGGACTCACAAGAGACCCAGTACTTC TRBJ2-5 TRBV10-3 many NA